This TCR beta chain was sequenced during a study of blood T cell repertoires in COVID-19 (dated by TCRdb to 2019 to 2021). About the full investigation: Samples covering the acute and convalescent phases of COVID-19 were provided by collaborators in the United States, Italy and Spain. The prospective study material was composed of cDNA or gDNA derived from T cells, B-cell-depleted T cells, or PBMCs. Subjects who had been exposed to COVID-19, were actively infected with it, or had recovered from it provided the deeply sampled blood TCRbeta repertoires that made up the dataset. The repertoires were made available in a free public database intended to serve as a resource for research on the immune response to SARS-CoV-2. Samples were obtained from the ongoing ImmuneRACE study (first 160 participants) and from about 1,300 subjects provided by 6 global collaborators. Sample metadata almost always included a de-identified subject ID, COVID-19 status, age in years and sex. Where available, HLA class I and class II types were obtained from metadata supplied by the sample provider rather than from assay-based typing. Study-level results and caveats: The amount of clinical and demographic metadata varied by source and participant and was provided uncurated.

Whole blood was collected in K2EDTA tubes by collaborating institutions according to the institutions' own protocols. For TCRbeta analysis, collaborators shipped samples in one of three forms: frozen whole blood, isolated PBMCs, or DNA extracted from either of those sample types. As to this clone: What antigen it recognizes has not been identified. No much larger clone exists at a distance of one base, and base qualities are not known.

TCRbeta CDR3 regions were amplified from genomic DNA using the immunoSEQ Assay, a bias-controlled multiplex PCR. From the authors' description of their analysis: The number of nucleated cells in each sample was estimated by amplification of reference gene primers within the assay. Sequence reads were collapsed and filtered to measure the absolute abundance of every unique TCRbeta CDR3 rearrangement. For each sample, productive Simpson clonality was calculated as the square root of Simpson's diversity index across productive rearrangements. Here the immuneACCESS table is served through TCRdb, limited to in-frame sequences with V and J called. Missing clones are a known gap in these copies; in checked studies unresolved V genes cover under half, and the rest lacks a known reason. That table is the source of V, J and clone size, and D and trimming were worked out from the DNA. The sample profile shows fewer than 350,000 clones; approximately 85% of them were found once. Clones ranked in the top ten supply more than 6% of the sample.

The germline V gene supplies CDR1 MNHEY and CDR2 SVGAGI. From the cysteine through the phenylalanine, the CDR3 covers 15 amino acids. The CDR3 DNA has 45 bases and is translated from base 1. The junction carries 10 bases between V and J, which are trimmed by 2 bases and 2 bases respectively. The sequence links TRBV6-5 to TRBJ1-5; a tentative D call is TRBD1 (5 bases match). The source of this sequence is a human donor in a cohort sampled during active COVID-19. Source material: peripheral blood. The CDR3 reads CASSYQGVGNQPQHF. The DNA sequence reads TGTGCCAGCAGTTACCAAGGGGTCGGCAATCAGCCCCAGCATTTT.